A single sample is the source of the 20 T cell receptor beta chains below, sequenced in a study of OX40 agonist ivuxolimab in advanced cancers. Libraries were prepared by immunoSEQ multiplex PCR; TCRdb keeps only in-frame clonotypes and omits some of them. The sample has roughly 16,000 clones; about 90% are singletons. The sequenced sample was CD4+ or CD8+ T cells sorted from blood, obtained in a trial of the OX40 agonist ivuxolimab. These receptors all stem from an adult with an advanced solid tumor such as melanoma, head and neck, liver or kidney cancer.

This rearrangement joins TRBV27 to TRBJ2-1, with 9 nucleotides matching TRBD1. The CDR3 is 16 amino acids. J gave up 7 bases and V 3 bases, and 10 bases lay outside the gene matches. The V gene's germline CDR1 is MNHEY and CDR2 SMNVEV (reference sequence). The CDR3 nucleotides are TGTGCCAGCAGTTTTCTCCTTGGGACAGGGCTAAATGAGCAGTTCTTC. Residues: CASSFLLGTGLNEQFF.

In DNA, the CDR3 is TGTGCCAGCAGTGTCTCAGTGTGGGACAGGGCATTAGGTATGGAAGAGACCCAGTACTTC. Protein sequence: CASSVSVWDRALGMEETQYF. The chain combines TRBV6-1 with TRBJ2-5; 9 nucleotides agree with TRBD1. The V and J ends lost 4 bases and 3 bases, in that order; junction bases with no gene match: 21. Germline V gene sequence: CDR1 MNHNS, CDR2 SASEGT. This CDR3 has 20 residues.

This chain links TRBV27 with TRBJ2-7; tentatively, D is TRBD1 or TRBD2 (5 bases each). The germline V and J ends were trimmed by 3 bases and 11 bases, with 23 bases remaining between them. Germline V gene lookup returns CDR1 MNHEY and CDR2 SMNVEV (reference sequence). This CDR3 contains 15 residues. This CDR3 is CASSFDGTLSPPEYF. The CDR3, as DNA: TGTGCCAGCAGTTTTGACGGGACCCTCTCTCCCCCGGAGTACTTC.

As regards this clone: This sample includes further DNA sequences coding for the same CDR3. The rearrangement uses TRBV5-6 and TRBJ1-1; TRBD1 aligns across 8 bases. This CDR3 is 14 amino acids long. J was trimmed by 7 bases and V by 2 bases; bases with no gene match: 7. Germline lookup yields CDR1 SGHDT and CDR2 YYEEEE. CDR3 in amino acids: CASSFGQGAGEAFF. DNA of the CDR3: TGTGCCAGCAGCTTCGGGCAGGGGGCAGGTGAAGCTTTCTTT.

The chain employs TRBV27 and TRBJ2-5; a weak D match, TRBD2 (6 bases). Germline loops: CDR1 MNHEY, CDR2 SMNVEV (reference sequence). V was cut by 7 bases and J by 2 bases, with 17 bases left in between. The CDR3 is made up of 15 amino acids. CDR3 loop: CASKGAGTPQETQYF. The DNA of the CDR3 is TGTGCCAGCAAAGGAGCCGGGACTCCTCAAGAGACCCAGTACTTC.

This clone occurred a few times. V usage is TRBV7-3 and J usage is TRBJ1-1; TRBD1 aligns across 10 bases. The CDR3 totals 16 residues. Germline-derived CDR1 and CDR2 are SGHTA and FQGTGA. V gave up 5 bases and J gave up 4 bases; unmatched junction bases: 10. The CDR3: CASSRAGTGAGTEAFF. In nucleotides, the CDR3 is TGTGCCAGCAGCCGAGCCGGGACAGGGGCGGGCACTGAAGCTTTCTTT.

The CDR3 here is CASRISGELFF. The CDR3 DNA sequence: TGTGCCAGCAGAATTTCCGGGGAGCTGTTTTTT. The J gene is TRBJ2-2, the V gene TRBV6-6; D gene unclear. V lost 6 bases to trimming and J lost 6 bases, with 5 bases between them. There are 11 residues in the CDR3. Germline lookup yields CDR1 MNHNY and CDR2 SVGAGI (reference sequence).

The chain has TRBV6-5 and TRBJ1-1, with TRBD1 identical over 9 bases. V gave up 6 bases and J gave up 2 bases; unmatched junction bases: 7. The CDR3 has 15 residues. Germline V gene sequence: CDR1 MNHEY, CDR2 SVGAGI. CDR3 region: CASRRTGATNTEAFF. The DNA of the CDR3 is TGTGCCAGCAGGAGGACAGGGGCGACAAACACTGAAGCTTTCTTT.

This clone was detected only once. This chain uses TRBV7-9 with TRBJ1-2; D unresolved. This CDR3 region has 15 residues. Trimming pared 1 base from V and 0 bases from J, leaving 9 bases between. CDR1 and CDR2 (germline): SEHNR, FQNEAQ (reference sequence). The CDR3 spells CASSLEMTANYGYTF. CDR3 bases: TGTGCCAGCAGCTTAGAGATGACGGCTAACTATGGCTACACCTTC.

This clone has only one observation. The chain uses TRBV19 and TRBJ2-7, with D perhaps given as TRBD1 or TRBD2 (6 bases each). Germline CDR1 is LNHDA and CDR2 is SQIVND (reference sequence). Trimming took 5 bases from V and 3 from J, leaving 14 bases between them. CDR3 length equals 14 residues. This CDR3 is CASSAQGTGYEQYF. CDR3 nucleotide sequence: TGTGCCAGTAGTGCCCAGGGGACTGGCTACGAGCAGTACTTC.

This rearrangement joins TRBV6-1 to TRBJ1-5; maybe TRBD1 (5 bases). The CDR3 has 15 residues. Germline CDR1 and CDR2: MNHNS and SASEGT. V lost 4 bases and J 5 bases, leaving 15 bases between the germline ends. CDR3 sequence (DNA): TGTGCCAGCAGTGGGGCCCAGGGTACGGATCAGCCCCAGCATTTT. It codes for CASSGAQGTDQPQHF.

Only one count was recorded for this clone. The J gene is TRBJ1-1, the V gene TRBV29-1; D is possibly TRBD1 (5 bases). This CDR3 has 11 amino acids. Trimming cost V 3 bases and J 9 bases, with 11 bases left between them. From germline, CDR1 is SQVTM and CDR2 ANQGSEA. The CDR3, as DNA: TGCAGCGTTGACAGGGATCTTCAAGCTTTCTTT. It codes for CSVDRDLQAFF.

The chain is built from TRBV9 and TRBJ1-6; no definite D call. The CDR3 consists of 18 residues. Germline CDR1 SGDLS, CDR2 YYNGEE. V dropped 0 bases and J dropped 0 bases, with 13 bases sitting between them. DNA of the CDR3: TGTGCCAGCAGCGTAGAGTCAGATATCAGCTCCTATAATTCACCCCTCCACTTT. Residues: CASSVESDISSYNSPLHF.

V usage is TRBV28 and J usage is TRBJ2-5; no definite D call. Trimming stripped 4 bases from V and 1 base from J, with 7 bases between. This CDR3 has 13 residues. CDR1 is MDHEN, CDR2 SYDVKM, per germline. The CDR3 bases are TGTGCCAGCAGTTCCCCGGGCCAAGAGACCCAGTACTTC. It codes for CASSSPGQETQYF.

This rearrangement joins TRBV7-9 to TRBJ2-1, with 11 bases matching TRBD2. CDR1 and CDR2 (germline): SEHNR, FQNEAQ (reference sequence). The ends lost 6 bases at V and 8 bases at J; junction bases unmatched: 6. This CDR3 has 14 amino acids. CDR3 in DNA: TGTGCCAGCAGTCCTAGCGGGGGGTTGCATGAGCAGTTCTTC. Protein product: CASSPSGGLHEQFF. The full variable domain, its missing parts supplied by reference TRBV7-9 and TRBJ2-1, is DTGVSQNPRHKITKRGQNVTFRCDPISEHNRLYWYRQTLGQGPEFLTYFQNEAQLEKSRLLSDRFSAERPKGSFSTLEIQRTEQGDSAMYLCASSPSGGLHEQFFGPGTRLTVL.

V usage is TRBV15 and J usage is TRBJ1-4; the D is unclear. CDR1 is LNHNV and CDR2 is YYDKDF in the germline V gene (reference sequence). CDR3 length: 13 residues. The V and J ends lost 9 bases and 0 bases respectively, with 8 bases between them. The CDR3 loop is CATRAATNEKLFF. For the CDR3, the DNA is TGTGCCACGCGGGCAGCAACTAATGAAAAACTGTTTTTT. The full variable domain, with the rest looked up from reference TRBV15 and TRBJ1-4, is DAMVIQNPRYQVTQFGKPVTLSCSQTLNHNVMYWYQQKSSQAPKLLFHYYDKDFNNEADTPDNFQSRRPNTSFCFLDIRSPGLGDTAMYLCATRAATNEKLFFGSGTQLSVL.

This clone has just one count. This chain joins TRBV7-9 and TRBJ2-7; tentative D call: TRBD2 (5 bases). The ends were cut back, 5 bases at V and 3 bases at J, with 23 bases in the middle. The CDR3 runs 17 residues. Germline V gene lookup returns CDR1 SEHNR and CDR2 FQNEAQ (reference sequence). CDR3 nucleotides: TGTGCCAGCAGCCCCGGCGAGGACGGGCACGGGAACTACGAGCAGTACTTC. Its translation is CASSPGEDGHGNYEQYF.

The chain recombines TRBV11-2 with TRBJ2-3; D is unresolved. Trimming took 8 bases from V and 6 from J, leaving 9 bases between them. Germline V lookup: CDR1 SGHAT, CDR2 FQNNGV. CDR3 length equals 11 residues. The CDR3 reads CASFMGDTQYF. CDR3 in DNA: TGTGCCAGCTTCATGGGCGATACGCAGTATTTT.

The chain has TRBV5-6 and TRBJ2-7; D possibly corresponds to TRBD1 (5 bases). V was trimmed by 4 bases and J by 2 bases, leaving 10 bases between them. The length of the CDR3 is 13 residues. The germline CDR1 and CDR2 sequences are SGHDT and YYEEEE. The CDR3 loop reads CASSPRETYEQYF. In nucleotides, the CDR3 is TGTGCCAGCAGCCCCAGGGAAACCTACGAGCAGTACTTC. The whole variable domain, remainder taken from reference TRBV5-6 and TRBJ2-7, is DAGVTQSPTHLIKTRGQQVTLRCSPKSGHDTVSWYQQALGQGPQFIFQYYEEEERQRGNFPDRFSGHQFPNYSSELNVNALLLGDSALYLCASSPRETYEQYFGPGTRLTVT.

A single count supports this clone. The rearrangement uses TRBV19 and TRBJ1-3, with D hard to call. Per germline, CDR1 LNHDA and CDR2 SQIVND (reference sequence). The CDR3 has 15 amino acids. With 6 bases removed from V and 3 bases from J, the gap between germline ends came to 15 bases. CDR3 bases: TGTGCCAGTAGCGCTTACGAAGGCGTTGGAAACACCATATATTTT. Translated: CASSAYEGVGNTIYF.